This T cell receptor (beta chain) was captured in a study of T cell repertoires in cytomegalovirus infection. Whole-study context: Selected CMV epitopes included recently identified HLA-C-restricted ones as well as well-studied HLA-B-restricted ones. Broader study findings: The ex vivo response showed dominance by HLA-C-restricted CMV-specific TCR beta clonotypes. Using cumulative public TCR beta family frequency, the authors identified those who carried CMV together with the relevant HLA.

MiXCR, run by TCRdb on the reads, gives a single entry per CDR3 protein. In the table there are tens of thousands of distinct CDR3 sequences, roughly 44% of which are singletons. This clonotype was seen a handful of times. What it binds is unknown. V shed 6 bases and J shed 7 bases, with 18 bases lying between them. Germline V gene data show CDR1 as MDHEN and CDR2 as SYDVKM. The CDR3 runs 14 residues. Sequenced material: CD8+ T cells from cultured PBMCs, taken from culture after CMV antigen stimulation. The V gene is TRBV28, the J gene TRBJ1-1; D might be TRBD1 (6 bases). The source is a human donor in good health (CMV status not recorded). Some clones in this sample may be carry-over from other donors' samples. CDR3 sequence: CASSERGYRVEAFF. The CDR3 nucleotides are TGTGCCAGCAGCGAAAGGGGATACAGGGTTGAAGCTTTCTTT.